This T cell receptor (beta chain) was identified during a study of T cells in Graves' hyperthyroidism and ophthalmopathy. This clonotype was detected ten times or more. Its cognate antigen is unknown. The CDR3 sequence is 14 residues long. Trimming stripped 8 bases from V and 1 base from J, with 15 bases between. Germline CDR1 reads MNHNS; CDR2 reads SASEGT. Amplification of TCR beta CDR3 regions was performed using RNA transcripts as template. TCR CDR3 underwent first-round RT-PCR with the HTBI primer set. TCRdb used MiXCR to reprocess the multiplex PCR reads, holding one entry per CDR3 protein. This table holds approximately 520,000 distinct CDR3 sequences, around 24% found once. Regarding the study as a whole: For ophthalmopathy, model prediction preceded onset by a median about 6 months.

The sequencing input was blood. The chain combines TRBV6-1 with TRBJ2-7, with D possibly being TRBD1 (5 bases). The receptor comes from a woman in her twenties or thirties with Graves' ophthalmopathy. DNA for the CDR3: TGTGCCAGCTCCCTAAGAGCAGGGTCCTACGAGCAGTACTTC. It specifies CASSLRAGSYEQYF.